This T cell receptor beta chain appears in the sequencing data of a study of control samples from healthy donors and cancer patients. Produced via immunoSEQ multiplex PCR; TCRdb's table is partial and in-frame only. The sample yields fewer than 150,000 clones, approximately 90% seen once. This clone has more than one count but fewer than ten. With 4 bases clipped from V and 8 bases from J, the junction kept 3 bases outside the gene matches. Looked up from germline, CDR1 is SGHRS and CDR2 is YFSETQ. This CDR3 has 13 amino acids. The chain joins TRBV5-1 to TRBJ1-4, with TRBD1 matching 9 bases. Sample: blood. The receptor was derived from a young man in good health. The chain's CDR3 is CASSPGTGEKLFF. CDR3 coding DNA: TGCGCCAGCAGCCCCGGGACAGGGGAAAAACTGTTTTTT.